A selection of T cell receptor beta chains follows, all from one sample in a study of CD8 T cells in ankylosing spondylitis. TCRdb used MiXCR to reprocess the 5' RACE reads, holding one entry per CDR3 protein. The repertoire holds over 700,000 distinct CDR3 sequences, with 15% to 20% as singletons. Specimen: blood, either unsorted or a sorted T cell fraction (not recorded which). These receptors came from a male donor with ankylosing spondylitis. Both conserved end residues are part of each CDR3. Fields, in order: clone size, J gene, D gene, V gene, CDR3 DNA, CDR3 protein. D genes are given only for firm matches. The size field is filled for only some rows; it gives once, few, many or a size class.

many TRBJ2-5 NA TRBV10-3 TGTGCCATCACCGAACAGACTAGGAGGGAGACCCAGTACTTC CAITEQTRRETQYF
few TRBJ2-5 TRBD2 TRBV12-3/TRBV12-4 TGTGCCAGCAGCTATGGACTAGCGGGCTGGGAGACCCAGTACTTC CASSYGLAGWETQYF
NA TRBJ2-5 TRBD2 TRBV4-2 TGTGCCAGCAGCCAGATAGCCGCGGGAGTAGAGGAGACCCAGTACTTC CASSQIAAGVEETQYF
NA TRBJ1-1 TRBD1 TRBV5-1 TGCGCCAGCAGCTTCCCGGGACAGAAGAACACTGAAGCTTTCTTT CASSFPGQKNTEAFF
few TRBJ2-3 TRBD2 TRBV4-3 TGCGCCAGCAGCCAAGAGGCTAGCGGGACAGTAGATACGCAGTATTTT CASSQEASGTVDTQYF
many TRBJ2-3 NA TRBV12-3/TRBV12-4 TGTGCCAGCAGTTTCCAGGCCGGCACAGATACGCAGTATTTT CASSFQAGTDTQYF
NA TRBJ2-1 TRBD2 TRBV27 TGTGCCAGCAGTTTATCTACTAGCGGAAAGAGCTCCTACAATGAGCAGTTCTTC CASSLSTSGKSSYNEQFF
NA TRBJ2-5 NA TRBV7-8 TGTGCCAGTACCGGACAGAACCAAGAGACCCAGTACTTC CASTGQNQETQYF
few TRBJ1-5 NA TRBV24-1 TGTGCCACCATTCCGAGGCGGGGTGCTGGGTTGCCCCAGCATTTT CATIPRRGAGLPQHF
few TRBJ1-2 NA TRBV4-3 TGCGCCAGCAGCCAAGATGTGCAGGGGCCGATGGGCTACACCTTC CASSQDVQGPMGYTF
NA TRBJ1-4 NA TRBV7-9 TGTGCCAGCAGCTTAGAATCCACAGGGAATCTGTTTTTT CASSLESTGNLFF
NA TRBJ2-7 TRBD2 TRBV14 TGTGCCAGCAGCCCAGCGGGAGATTACTACGAGCAGTACTTC CASSPAGDYYEQYF
many TRBJ1-2 NA TRBV20-1 TGCAGTGCAACGAACAGGGACTTCTATGGCTACACCTTC CSATNRDFYGYTF
NA TRBJ2-1 TRBD2 TRBV11-1 TGTGCCAGCAGCTTAGAGCCTAGCGGGAGCTTATACAATGAGCAGTTCTTC CASSLEPSGSLYNEQFF
few TRBJ2-7 TRBD1 TRBV7-6 TGTGCCAGCAGCTTAGTCTATGGGACAGGGCACGAGCAGTACTTC CASSLVYGTGHEQYF
few TRBJ2-1 TRBD2 TRBV3-1 TGTGCCAGCAGCCAAGAACTAGGACTAGCGGACTACAATGAGCAGTTCTTC CASSQELGLADYNEQFF
NA TRBJ2-7 NA TRBV21-1 TGTGCCAGCAGACACATGGCCGAGCAGTACTTC CASRHMAEQYF
few TRBJ2-1 TRBD2 TRBV3-1 TGTGCCAGCAGCCTAGGGACTAGTCACGAGCAGTTCTTC CASSLGTSHEQFF
NA TRBJ2-3 TRBD2 TRBV29-1 TGCAGCGTTGAAGTGGGGCTAGCGGGAGTCGAAGATACGCAGTATTTT CSVEVGLAGVEDTQYF
NA TRBJ2-3 TRBD2 TRBV28 TGTGCCAGCAGTCCCCCCAAGGAAGCGGGGGTACCTGTTACGCAGTATTTT CASSPPKEAGVPVTQYF
NA TRBJ2-5 TRBD2 TRBV9 TGTGCCAGCAGCCCCGGACTAGCGGGGGGGACTCTAGAGACCCAGTACTTC CASSPGLAGGTLETQYF
NA TRBJ2-6 NA TRBV20-1 TGCAGTGCCCCGGATGGTTCGGGATATACTGGGGCCAACGTCCTGACTTTC CSAPDGSGYTGANVLTF
few TRBJ2-5 NA TRBV2 TGTGCCAGCAGTCTTAATAGCGGAGAGACCCAGTACTTC CASSLNSGETQYF
NA TRBJ1-1 TRBD1 TRBV5-1 TGCGCCAGCAGCCGGGGACGGGACAGGAACACTGAAGCTTTCTTT CASSRGRDRNTEAFF
few TRBJ2-1 TRBD2 TRBV20-1 TGCAGTGCTAGAGATGGGCTAGCGGGAGGGTACAATGAGCAGTTCTTC CSARDGLAGGYNEQFF